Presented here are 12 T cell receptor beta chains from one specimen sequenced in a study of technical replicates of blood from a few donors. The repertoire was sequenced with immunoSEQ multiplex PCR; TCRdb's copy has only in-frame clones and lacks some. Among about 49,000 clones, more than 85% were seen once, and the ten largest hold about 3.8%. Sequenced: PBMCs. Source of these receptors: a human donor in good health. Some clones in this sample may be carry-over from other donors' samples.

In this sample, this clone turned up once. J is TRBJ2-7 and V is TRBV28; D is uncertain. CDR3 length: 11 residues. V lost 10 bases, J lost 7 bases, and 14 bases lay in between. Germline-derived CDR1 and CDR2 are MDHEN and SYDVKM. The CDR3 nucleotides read TGTGCCACCCGTGGAGCGCGGGAGCAGTACTTC. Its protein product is CATRGAREQYF.

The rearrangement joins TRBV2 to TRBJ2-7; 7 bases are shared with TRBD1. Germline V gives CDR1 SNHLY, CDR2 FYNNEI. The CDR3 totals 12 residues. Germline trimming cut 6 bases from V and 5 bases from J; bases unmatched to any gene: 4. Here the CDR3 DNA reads TGTGCCAGCAGGGGACAGTCGAACGAGCAGTACTTC. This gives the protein CASRGQSNEQYF.

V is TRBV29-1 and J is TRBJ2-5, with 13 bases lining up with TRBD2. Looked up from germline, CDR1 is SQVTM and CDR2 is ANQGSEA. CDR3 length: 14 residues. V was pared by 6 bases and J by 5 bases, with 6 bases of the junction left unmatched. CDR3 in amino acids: CSVPTSGGRETQYF. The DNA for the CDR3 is TGCAGCGTACCGACTAGCGGGGGGCGGGAGACCCAGTACTTC.

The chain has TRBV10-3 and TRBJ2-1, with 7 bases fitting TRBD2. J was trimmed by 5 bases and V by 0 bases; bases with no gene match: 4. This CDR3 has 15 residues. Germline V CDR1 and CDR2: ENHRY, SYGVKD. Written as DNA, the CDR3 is TGTGCCATCAGTGAGTCAAGTCTAGCGGACAATGAGCAGTTCTTC. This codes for CAISESSLADNEQFF.

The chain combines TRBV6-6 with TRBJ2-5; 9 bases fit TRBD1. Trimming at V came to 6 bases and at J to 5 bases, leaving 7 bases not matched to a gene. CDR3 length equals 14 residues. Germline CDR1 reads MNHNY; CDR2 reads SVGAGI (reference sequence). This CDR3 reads CASRPTGGRETQYF. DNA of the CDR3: TGTGCCAGCAGGCCCACAGGGGGCCGGGAGACCCAGTACTTC.

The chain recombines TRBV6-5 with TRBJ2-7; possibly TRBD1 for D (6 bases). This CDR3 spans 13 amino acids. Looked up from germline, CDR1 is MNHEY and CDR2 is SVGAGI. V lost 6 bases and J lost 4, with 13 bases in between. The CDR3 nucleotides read TGTGCCAGCAGATCAGGGGACCGATACGAGCAGTACTTC. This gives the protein CASRSGDRYEQYF.

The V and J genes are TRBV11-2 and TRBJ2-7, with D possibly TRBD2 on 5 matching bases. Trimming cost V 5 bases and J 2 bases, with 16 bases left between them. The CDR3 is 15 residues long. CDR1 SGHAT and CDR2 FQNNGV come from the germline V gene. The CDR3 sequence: CASSGSLKGAYEQYF. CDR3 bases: TGTGCCAGCAGCGGAAGTCTTAAGGGAGCCTACGAGCAGTACTTC.

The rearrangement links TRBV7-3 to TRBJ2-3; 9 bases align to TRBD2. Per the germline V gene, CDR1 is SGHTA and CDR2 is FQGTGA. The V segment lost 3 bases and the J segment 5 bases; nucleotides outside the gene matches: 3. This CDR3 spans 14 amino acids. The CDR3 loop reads CASSLTSGRDTQYF. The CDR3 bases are TGTGCCAGCAGCTTGACTAGCGGAAGAGATACGCAGTATTTT.

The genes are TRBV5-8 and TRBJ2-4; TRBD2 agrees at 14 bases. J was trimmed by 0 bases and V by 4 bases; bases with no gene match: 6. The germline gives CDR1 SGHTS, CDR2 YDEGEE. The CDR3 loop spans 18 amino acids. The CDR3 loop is CASSPGLAGGLAKNIQYF. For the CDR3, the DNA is TGTGCCAGCAGCCCCGGACTAGCGGGAGGTCTAGCCAAAAACATTCAGTACTTC.

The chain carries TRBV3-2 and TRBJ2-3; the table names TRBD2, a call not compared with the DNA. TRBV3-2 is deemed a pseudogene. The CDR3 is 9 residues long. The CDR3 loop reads CASSSSQYF. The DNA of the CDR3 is TGTGCCAGCAGCTCCTCGCAGTATTTT.

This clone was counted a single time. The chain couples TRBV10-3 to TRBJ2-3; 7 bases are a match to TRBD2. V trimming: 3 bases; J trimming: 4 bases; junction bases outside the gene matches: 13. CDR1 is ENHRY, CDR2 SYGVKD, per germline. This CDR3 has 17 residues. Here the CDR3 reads CAISDARGGLAPDTQYF. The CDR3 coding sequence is TGTGCCATCAGTGACGCCCGGGGAGGGCTAGCGCCAGATACGCAGTATTTT.

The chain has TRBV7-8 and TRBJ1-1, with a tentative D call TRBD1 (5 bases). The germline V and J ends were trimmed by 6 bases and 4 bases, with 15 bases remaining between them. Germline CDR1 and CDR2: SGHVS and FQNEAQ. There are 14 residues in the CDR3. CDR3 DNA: TGTGCCAGCAGAACCGGGGGGGGGAGCACTGAAGCTTTCTTT. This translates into CASRTGGGSTEAFF.